A single sample is the source of the 9 T cell receptor beta chains below, sequenced in a study of technical replicates of blood from a few donors. Sequencing was performed with immunoSEQ multiplex PCR; in TCRdb, only in-frame clones are kept and a portion is missing. The table has tens of thousands of clones, under 95% seen once. The sample was T cells isolated from PBMCs. These receptor sequences come from a human donor in good health.

This clone appeared a few times. The J gene is TRBJ2-2, the V gene TRBV5-1; D remains ambiguous. V lost 0 bases and J 7 bases, leaving 7 bases between the germline ends. In germline, CDR1 is SGHRS, CDR2 YFSETQ. The CDR3 covers 13 residues. The CDR3 loop reads CASSLESIGELFF. CDR3 coding DNA: TGCGCCAGCAGCTTGGAAAGCATCGGGGAGCTGTTTTTT. Drawing the rest from reference TRBV5-1 and TRBJ2-2, the complete variable domain is KAGVTQTPRYLIKTRGQQVTLSCSPISGHRSVSWYQQTPGQGLQFLFEYFSETQRNKGNFPGRFSGRQFSNSRSEMNVSTLELGDSALYLCASSLESIGELFFGEGSRLTVL.

The V call is TRBV5-6, the J call TRBJ2-5, with D possibly matching TRBD1 (5 bases). Germline CDR1 and CDR2: SGHDT and YYEEEE. The CDR3 loop spans 17 amino acids. The V and J ends lost 1 base and 5 bases respectively, with 21 bases between them. CDR3 nucleotide sequence: TGTGCCAGCAGCTTGTGGACCGGTAAGGGGTGGCGGGAGACCCAGTACTTC. Its protein product is CASSLWTGKGWRETQYF.

This chain joins TRBV5-4 and TRBJ2-3, with 8 bases matching TRBD2. The CDR3 extends over 14 amino acids. Germline lookup yields CDR1 SGHNT and CDR2 YYREEE (reference sequence). V lost 5 bases and J lost 6; bases outside the gene matches: 8. Here the CDR3 DNA reads TGTGCCAGCAGTCGTGAGACTAGCGCGGATACGCAGTATTTT. Amino acids: CASSRETSADTQYF.

The CDR3, as DNA: TGCAGCGTTTCAGCTGGGACACCCGATGAGCAGTTCTTC. Amino acid sequence: CSVSAGTPDEQFF. The chain has TRBV29-1 and TRBJ2-1, with a weak D call TRBD1 (6 bases). The CDR3 length is 13 residues. Germline CDR1 is SQVTM and CDR2 is ANQGSEA. V lost 5 bases to trimming and J lost 8 bases, with 16 bases between them.

The gene calls are TRBV7-9 and TRBJ1-2; tentative D call: TRBD1 (6 bases). CDR1 and CDR2 (germline): SEHNR, FQNEAQ (reference sequence). The CDR3 covers 17 residues. V shed 1 base and J shed 1 base, with 16 bases lying between them. The chain's CDR3 is CASSLVRATGFNYGYTF. CDR3 in DNA: TGTGCCAGCAGCTTAGTAAGGGCGACAGGTTTTAACTATGGCTACACCTTC. The variable domain in full, completed from reference TRBV7-9 and TRBJ1-2, reads DTGVSQNPRHKITKRGQNVTFRCDPISEHNRLYWYRQTLGQGPEFLTYFQNEAQLEKSRLLSDRFSAERPKGSFSTLEIQRTEQGDSAMYLCASSLVRATGFNYGYTFGSGTRLTVV.

This clone showed up just a few times. This chain links TRBV19 with TRBJ2-3, with D perhaps matching TRBD1 (6 bases). There are 15 residues in the CDR3. Per germline, CDR1 LNHDA and CDR2 SQIVND (reference sequence). Trimming took 2 bases from V and 6 from J, leaving 15 bases between them. For the CDR3, the DNA is TGTGCCAGTAGTATAAATCAGGGGCGGAGGGATACGCAGTATTTT. Residues: CASSINQGRRDTQYF. Using reference TRBV19 and TRBJ2-3 for the parts outside the CDR3, the full variable domain is DGGITQSPKYLFRKEGQNVTLSCEQNLNHDAMYWYRQDPGQGLRLIYYSQIVNDFQKGDIAEGYSVSREKKESFPLTVTSAQKNPTAFYLCASSINQGRRDTQYFGPGTRLTVL.

The V gene is TRBV12-5, the J gene TRBJ2-1, with 7 bases matching TRBD2. After removal of 2 bases from V and 0 bases from J, the junction contained 4 bases not matched to a gene. In germline, CDR1 is LGHNT, CDR2 FRNRAP. This CDR3 region has 16 residues. DNA for the CDR3: TGTGCTAGTGGTTTGTGGCGGGGGAGCTCCTACAATGAGCAGTTCTTC. Amino acid sequence: CASGLWRGSSYNEQFF.

This rearrangement joins TRBV5-8 to TRBJ2-7; a possible D gene is TRBD2 (6 bases). The CDR3 totals 12 residues. V shed 1 base and J shed 8 bases, with 10 bases lying between them. CDR1 and CDR2 (germline): SGHTS, YDEGEE. The CDR3 loop reads CASSLRAGKQYF. The CDR3 DNA sequence: TGTGCCAGCAGCTTGCGGGCGGGAAAGCAGTACTTC.

V gene TRBV7-9 combines with J gene TRBJ1-5, with D perhaps matching TRBD1 (6 bases). CDR3 length: 14 amino acids. Germline V gene sequence: CDR1 SEHNR, CDR2 FQNEAQ (reference sequence). The V end was cut by 3 bases, the J end by 6 bases, with 12 bases between. The CDR3 here is CASSFPGVIQPQHF. As DNA, the CDR3 is TGTGCCAGCAGCTTCCCAGGGGTGATTCAGCCCCAGCATTTT.